This T cell receptor beta chain was obtained from a study of Ad26.COV2.S vaccination and SARS-CoV-2 variants. On the study more broadly: Participant was drawn from the COV1001 Ad26.COV2.S trial arm.

The assay was immunoSEQ multiplex PCR, and TCRdb's table has in-frame clones only and misses some. The top ten hold 1.5% to 2% of the sample, which has some 390,000 clones, 70% to 90% seen once. The germline gives CDR1 SEHNR, CDR2 FQNEAQ (reference sequence). The trim removed 4 bases at V and 2 bases at J, leaving 9 bases unmatched. The CDR3 loop spans 16 amino acids. Treatment here: approximately 18 received Ad26.COV2.S at low or high dose, single or two shots; 5 received placebo; per-sample allocation not given. Sampling was performed 63 days after the first vaccine or placebo injection. This chain joins TRBV7-9 and TRBJ2-3, with 7 bases matching TRBD2. Sequences were derived from peripheral blood, sampled in a trial of Ad26.COV2.S vaccine versus placebo. This sequence was found in a person aged 18-65 years who received the Ad26.COV2.S COVID-19 vaccine or a placebo. This CDR3 reads CASSSPGLAATDTQYF. CDR3 DNA: TGTGCCAGCAGCTCCCCTGGGCTAGCGGCCACAGATACGCAGTATTTT. Supplemented by reference TRBV7-9 and TRBJ2-3, the full variable domain reads DTGVSQNPRHKITKRGQNVTFRCDPISEHNRLYWYRQTLGQGPEFLTYFQNEAQLEKSRLLSDRFSAERPKGSFSTLEIQRTEQGDSAMYLCASSSPGLAATDTQYFGPGTRLTVL.